This TCR beta chain was captured by sequencing in a study of cytomegalovirus exposure and HLA in healthy donors. Turning to the study itself: Genotyping showed roughly 77% of fewer than 500 donors falling in the Caucasian-associated ancestry cluster.

This clone has just a few counts. Its matching antigen is unknown. PCR involved 60 Vbeta and 13 Jbeta primers. Using immunoSEQ multiplex PCR, the repertoire was profiled, and TCRdb retains in-frame clones only, with some absent. The table lists some 120,000 clones, around 80% of them singletons. Study-level findings and limits: In a later analysis, the majority of CMV-associated beta chains seemingly showed HLA restriction. Data from an earlier analysis indicated that most TCR beta V segments were productive either about 87% or about 30% of the time.

The CDR3 loop spans 10 amino acids. V lost 1 base, J lost 8 bases, and 2 bases lay in between. CDR1 SEHNR and CDR2 FQNEAQ come from the germline V gene (reference sequence). The V and J genes are TRBV7-9 and TRBJ2-5; D call uncertain. The origin of this receptor is a man aged 25-45 years in good health and CMV-seropositive. The specimen was PBMCs. The CDR3 is CASSLVTQYF. CDR3 DNA: TGTGCCAGCAGCTTAGTAACCCAGTACTTC.